Shown below are 27 T cell receptor beta chains from a single sample sequenced in a study of cytomegalovirus exposure and HLA in healthy donors. PCR involved 60 Vbeta and 13 Jbeta primers. Clones were read by immunoSEQ multiplex PCR, and TCRdb kept only the in-frame ones, dropping some. The data show roughly 160,000 clones, with roughly four fifths seen just once and more than 1.2% held by the top ten. The sample comprised PBMCs. These TCRs come from a man aged 60-69 years in good health and CMV-seronegative.

V usage is TRBV11-3 and J usage is TRBJ2-5; TRBD1 might be the D (6 bases). The V gene lost 1 base and the J gene lost 0 bases, with 9 bases spanning the gap. The CDR3 covers 15 residues. Germline CDR1 SGHNT, CDR2 YENEEA. CDR3 loop: CASSLGGQHQETQYF. CDR3 DNA: TGTGCCAGCAGCTTAGGAGGACAGCACCAAGAGACCCAGTACTTC.

A few counts support this clone. The chain links TRBV28 to TRBJ2-1; possible D gene TRBD2, 6 bases. The germline V gene has CDR1 MDHEN and CDR2 SYDVKM. V lost 2 bases and J 0 bases, leaving 11 bases between the germline ends. This CDR3 contains 16 residues. The CDR3: CASSLRSGSSYNEQFF. The CDR3 DNA is TGTGCCAGCAGTTTACGGTCCGGGAGCTCCTACAATGAGCAGTTCTTC.

On this clone: The junction does not match germline at one end; this may be a read error. J is TRBJ1-2 and V is TRBV7-9; D perhaps matches TRBD1 (6 bases). The CDR3 is 15 amino acids. Germline V gene data show CDR1 as SEHNR and CDR2 as FQNEAQ (reference sequence). CDR3 protein: CSSSLAEGGQYGYTF. Here the CDR3 DNA reads TGTTCCAGCAGTCTCGCTGAGGGGGGGCAATATGGCTACACCTTC.

About this clone: One end of the junction fails to match germline, which may point to a read error. The sample carries other DNA sequences with the same CDR3. The rearrangement joins TRBV6-5 to TRBJ1-2; TRBD1 aligns across 8 bases. CDR1 and CDR2 from the germline V gene are MNHEY and SVGAGI. This CDR3 has 15 residues. The CDR3 DNA reads TGTGCCAGCAGTTACTCGACACAGGGGGGCTATGGCTACACTTTC. Protein product: CASSYSTQGGYGYTF.

This sequence joins TRBV27 and TRBJ1-5, with a possible D match to TRBD1 (6 bases). The CDR3 has 15 amino acids. V lost 4 bases and J 2 bases, leaving 12 bases between the germline ends. Germline lookup yields CDR1 MNHEY and CDR2 SMNVEV (reference sequence). CDR3 amino acids: CASSSIRQGNQPQHF. The CDR3 DNA is TGTGCCAGCAGTTCCATCCGACAGGGCAATCAGCCCCAGCATTTT.

The rearrangement uses TRBV27 and TRBJ2-1; 15 nucleotides match TRBD2. The CDR3 sequence is 20 residues long. V shed 3 bases and J 5 bases; nucleotides not matched to a gene: 14. Germline V CDR1 and CDR2: MNHEY, SMNVEV (reference sequence). As DNA, the CDR3 is TGTGCCAGCAGTTTGGAAATGGTTCCGGGGACTAGCGGGAGGCACAATGAGCAGTTCTTC. Residues: CASSLEMVPGTSGRHNEQFF.

This rearrangement joins TRBV9 to TRBJ2-1; 7 bases map to TRBD1. J lost 7 bases, V lost 4 bases, and 8 bases had no gene match. The CDR3 is 14 amino acids. In germline, CDR1 is SGDLS, CDR2 YYNGEE. CDR3 loop: CASSTLGQANEQFF. CDR3 coding DNA: TGTGCCAGCAGCACCCTAGGACAGGCGAATGAGCAGTTCTTC.

The chain combines TRBV30 with TRBJ2-3, with D unclear. The CDR3 is made up of 13 amino acids. Germline CDR1 reads GTSNPN; CDR2 reads SVGIG (reference sequence). Trimming shortened V by 2 bases and J by 0 bases, and 6 bases separated the two germline ends. The CDR3 reads CAWSRRSTDTQYF. CDR3 nucleotides: TGTGCCTGGAGTCGGAGAAGCACAGATACGCAGTATTTT.

V is TRBV9 and J is TRBJ2-3; possible D gene TRBD2, 5 bases. The V end lost 0 bases, the J end lost 4 bases, and 9 bases lay between the germline ends. Per the germline V gene, CDR1 is SGDLS and CDR2 is YYNGEE. The CDR3 spans 14 residues. The CDR3 nucleotides read TGTGCCAGCAGCGTAGGTAGCGTTGCAGATACGCAGTATTTT. This encodes CASSVGSVADTQYF.

In this sample, this clone turned up a few times. The V call is TRBV6-6, the J call TRBJ2-5; TRBD2 agrees at 9 bases. This CDR3 comprises 15 residues. Germline V gene data show CDR1 as MNHNY and CDR2 as SVGAGI (reference sequence). The ends lost 6 bases at V and 5 bases at J; junction bases unmatched: 10. For the CDR3, the DNA is TGTGCCAGCAGCGCCGTAGCGGGAGAAGGCGAGACCCAGTACTTC. Its translation: CASSAVAGEGETQYF.

V and J are TRBV5-1 and TRBJ1-6, with unresolved D. The germline V gene encodes CDR1 SGHRS and CDR2 YFSETQ. V gave up 4 bases and J gave up 4 bases, with 9 bases separating them. The CDR3 is 14 amino acids. CDR3 in amino acids: CASSPDSYNSPLHF. For the CDR3, the DNA is TGCGCCAGCAGCCCGGACTCGTATAATTCACCCCTCCACTTT.

The sample holds a few counts of this clone. This rearrangement joins TRBV27 to TRBJ2-7; possibly TRBD1 for D (5 bases). This CDR3 contains 15 residues. V was trimmed by 6 bases and J by 6 bases, leaving 21 bases between them. Germline V lookup: CDR1 MNHEY, CDR2 SMNVEV (reference sequence). The CDR3 sequence is CASSLVQGSKGEQYF. In DNA, the CDR3 is TGTGCCAGCAGCCTCGTCCAGGGTTCCAAGGGCGAGCAGTACTTC.

This clone has a single count. This chain joins TRBV28 and TRBJ1-1, with TRBD1 as a possible D gene (5 bases). Trimming left V 3 bases short and J 1 base short, with 9 bases between. Looked up from germline, CDR1 is MDHEN and CDR2 is SYDVKM. This CDR3 has 14 amino acids. CDR3 region: CASSLRQTNTEAFF. CDR3 nucleotides: TGTGCCAGCAGTTTGCGACAGACGAACACTGAAGCTTTCTTT.

The CDR3 nucleotides read TGTGCCAGCAGCTCTCTTAGCGCGAGCTCAGATACGCAGTATTTT. Translation: CASSSLSASSDTQYF. V gene TRBV7-2 combines with J gene TRBJ2-3, with a weak D call TRBD2 (5 bases). The germline V and J ends were trimmed by 4 bases and 4 bases, with 15 bases remaining between them. The V gene's germline CDR1 is SGHTA and CDR2 FQGNSA. The CDR3 runs 15 residues. Combining the CDR3 with reference TRBV7-2 and TRBJ2-3 gives the whole variable domain GAGVSQSPSNKVTEKGKDVELRCDPISGHTALYWYRQSLGQGLEFLIYFQGNSAPDKSGLPSDRFSAERTGGSVSTLTIQRTQQEDSAVYLCASSSLSASSDTQYFGPGTRLTVL.

This clone was observed a single time. This chain links TRBV19 with TRBJ1-5, with a weak D call TRBD1 (5 bases). This CDR3 has 16 amino acids. Trimming took off 6 bases at V and 3 bases at J, with 18 bases between the two ends. Per germline, CDR1 LNHDA and CDR2 SQIVND (reference sequence). The CDR3 region has the DNA TGTGCCAGTAGAAGGGGCCGGAACTTACACAATCAGCCCCAGCATTTT. It specifies CASRRGRNLHNQPQHF.

The chain has TRBV7-2 and TRBJ1-3; D not certain. CDR1 is SGHTA and CDR2 is FQGNSA in the germline V gene. The CDR3 runs 12 residues. The ends were cut back, 5 bases at V and 10 bases at J, with 12 bases in the middle. CDR3 DNA: TGTGCCAGCAGCCCCGAGGCGGGGACCATATATTTT. Its protein product is CASSPEAGTIYF.

The gene calls are TRBV30 and TRBJ2-5; perhaps TRBD1 as D (5 bases). The DNA matches TRBJ2-7 better at its end, which makes the J call doubtful. The CDR3 is 14 residues long. Germline-derived CDR1 and CDR2 are GTSNPN and SVGIG (reference sequence). The CDR3 region has the DNA TGTGCCTGGAGATCTCAGGGTGGAGCTTACGAGCAGTACTTC. Translating it yields CAWRSQGGAYEQYF.

DNA for the CDR3: TGCGCCAGCAGCTTGGCCTATGCTGGGGGGCAAGAGACCCAGTACTTC. It is translated as CASSLAYAGGQETQYF. The chain joins TRBV5-1 to TRBJ2-5, with D perhaps matching TRBD2 (6 bases). The CDR3 is made up of 16 amino acids. Deletions cut 0 bases from V and 2 bases from J, with 14 bases between. Germline assignment: CDR1 SGHRS and CDR2 YFSETQ.

The chain couples TRBV27 to TRBJ2-7; tentatively, D is TRBD2 (5 bases). The germline CDR1 and CDR2 sequences are MNHEY and SMNVEV (reference sequence). The CDR3 contains 14 residues. Trimming took 1 base from V and 1 from J, leaving 8 bases between them. CDR3 sequence: CASSLFGGSYEQYF. The DNA for the CDR3 is TGTGCCAGCAGTTTATTCGGCGGGTCCTACGAGCAGTACTTC.

The chain employs TRBV6-1 and TRBJ1-5; D ambiguous. The CDR3 is 12 amino acids. Trimming took 7 bases from V and 0 from J, leaving 4 bases between them. Germline loops: CDR1 MNHNS, CDR2 SASEGT. CDR3 nucleotide sequence: TGTGCCAGCACCCATAGCAATCAGCCCCAGCATTTT. Protein sequence: CASTHSNQPQHF.

The J gene is TRBJ1-5, the V gene TRBV19, with D possibly matching TRBD1 (5 bases). Germline CDR1 reads LNHDA; CDR2 reads SQIVND (reference sequence). The V end lost 5 bases, the J end lost 5 bases, and 10 bases lay between the germline ends. This CDR3 is 13 amino acids long. Here the CDR3 DNA reads TGTGCCAGTAGTGTTCAGGGCGATCAGCCCCAGCATTTT. Its translation is CASSVQGDQPQHF.

This chain links TRBV5-5 with TRBJ2-5, with 7 positions matching TRBD1. The CDR3 loop spans 14 amino acids. V shed 2 bases, J shed 3 bases, and the junction held 4 bases outside the gene matches. CDR1 and CDR2 (germline): SGHKS, YYEKEE (reference sequence). The DNA for the CDR3 is TGTGCCAGCAGCTTCTACAGGGGCGAAGAGACCCAGTACTTC. Residues: CASSFYRGEETQYF.

This clone was seen a handful of times. V is TRBV2 and J is TRBJ2-7; a weak D match, TRBD1 (5 bases). Germline CDR1 and CDR2: SNHLY and FYNNEI. CDR3 length: 11 residues. Trimming removed 7 bases at V and 4 bases at J, with 8 bases between. CDR3 sequence (DNA): TGTGCCAGCAAAAGACAGTACGAGCAGTACTTC. This codes for CASKRQYEQYF.

Here the CDR3 reads CATAFGGYYGYTF. The CDR3 DNA sequence: TGTGCCACCGCTTTTGGAGGGTACTATGGCTACACCTTC. The rearrangement uses TRBV10-3 and TRBJ1-2; no firm D call. This CDR3 comprises 13 residues. Germline CDR1 reads ENHRY; CDR2 reads SYGVKD. Trimming pared 10 bases from V and 3 bases from J, leaving 15 bases between.

This clone was seen a handful of times. The chain couples TRBV11-2 to TRBJ2-1; possible D gene TRBD2, 5 bases. This CDR3 region has 16 residues. V was shortened by 4 bases and J by 9 bases, with 22 bases between the two germline ends. Germline V gene sequence: CDR1 SGHAT, CDR2 FQNNGV. The CDR3 spells CASSWISGRGPIEQFF. As DNA, the CDR3 is TGTGCCAGCAGCTGGATTTCGGGGAGAGGTCCAATTGAGCAGTTCTTC.

The genes are TRBV7-6 and TRBJ2-2; TRBD1 matches at 11 bases. The V and J ends lost 9 bases and 6 bases, in that order; junction bases with no gene match: 15. The CDR3 has 17 amino acids. Germline loops: CDR1 SGHVS, CDR2 FNYEAQ. In DNA, the CDR3 is TGTGCCAGGGGCTGCGGGGACAGGGGGGTTGTCGCCGGGGAGCTGTTTTTT. Translating it yields CARGCGDRGVVAGELFF.

The chain has TRBV7-9 and TRBJ2-5; D is possibly TRBD1 (6 bases). The CDR3 extends over 14 amino acids. The germline V gene encodes CDR1 SEHNR and CDR2 FQNEAQ (reference sequence). Trimming pared 5 bases from V and 2 bases from J, leaving 12 bases between. The CDR3 DNA follows: TGTGCCAGCAGCCGGGTGGGGGCACAAGAGACCCAGTACTTC. As protein: CASSRVGAQETQYF.